The sequence of this T cell receptor (beta chain) was determined in a study of cytomegalovirus exposure and HLA in healthy donors. General observations from the study: Upon later analysis, TCR association rates were observed to vary by HLA locus, being highest for DRB1 and lowest for HLA-C. A later analysis found most CMV-associated TCR beta chains apparently HLA-restricted. Accurate prediction of most subjects' HLA-A and HLA-B alleles from TCR beta sequences was reported.

Turning to this clone: Its target is unknown.

Primers: 60 Vbeta forward and 13 Jbeta reverse. TCRdb's copy holds only in-frame clones and misses some; the assay was immunoSEQ multiplex PCR. Among some 40,000 clones listed, roughly 64% were seen once. This CDR3 is 16 amino acids long. Germline lookup yields CDR1 SGHKS and CDR2 YYEKEE (reference sequence). J lost 0 bases, V lost 5 bases, and 9 bases had no gene match. The chain joins TRBV5-5 to TRBJ1-2; 8 nucleotides agree with TRBD1. The TCR was taken from a man aged 55 to 70 in good health and CMV-seropositive. Material: PBMCs. For the CDR3, the DNA is TGTGCCAGCAGGATCAATACAGGGGGAGCTAACTATGGCTACACCTTC. This gives the protein CASRINTGGANYGYTF. Full variable domain (remainder filled in from reference TRBV5-5 and TRBJ1-2): DAGVTQSPTHLIKTRGQQVTLRCSPISGHKSVSWYQQVLGQGPQFIFQYYEKEERGRGNFPDRFSARQFPNYSSELNVNALLLGDSALYLCASRINTGGANYGYTFGSGTRLTVV.